The entry below describes one T cell receptor beta chain. Its antigen is as yet unknown. There are 13 residues in the CDR3. Germline V gene lookup returns CDR1 MNHEY and CDR2 SMNVEV (reference sequence). Trimming took off 5 bases at V and 11 bases at J, with 13 bases between the two ends. TCRdb's table, derived via immunoSEQ multiplex PCR, lists solely in-frame clones and lacks some. The sample carries around 88,000 clones, around 86% recorded once. The source of the sample is a study of graft-versus-host responses after intestinal transplantation. Study details: Once they had received anti-thymocyte globulin induction, all recipients took tacrolimus and steroids for about 3 years. Study observations and caveats: Early declines in HvG clones that occurred post-transplant were associated with peak circulating GvH clone levels.

The chain combines TRBV27 with TRBJ1-6, with D perhaps matching TRBD1 (5 bases). This TCR was recovered from a human donor who received an intestinal transplant. This sample comprised unstimulated CD8+ T cells sorted from spleen or lymph node cells, obtained before intestinal transplant. CDR3 protein: CASSLGALTPLHF. As DNA, the CDR3 is TGTGCCAGCAGTCTCGGGGCGTTAACACCCCTCCACTTT.